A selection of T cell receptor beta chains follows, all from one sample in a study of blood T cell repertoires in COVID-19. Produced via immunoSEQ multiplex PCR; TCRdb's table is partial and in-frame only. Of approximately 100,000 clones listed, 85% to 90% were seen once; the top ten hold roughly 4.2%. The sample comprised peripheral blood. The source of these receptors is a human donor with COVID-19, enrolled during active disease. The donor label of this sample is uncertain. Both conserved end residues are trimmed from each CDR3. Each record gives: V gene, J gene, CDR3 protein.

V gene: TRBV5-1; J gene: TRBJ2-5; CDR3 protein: ASSLVAEETQY
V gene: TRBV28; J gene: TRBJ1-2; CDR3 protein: ASSFNGRPYGYT
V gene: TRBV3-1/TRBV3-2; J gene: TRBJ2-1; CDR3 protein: ASSRQPGDEQF
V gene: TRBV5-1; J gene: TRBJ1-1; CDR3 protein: ASSSGEANTEAF
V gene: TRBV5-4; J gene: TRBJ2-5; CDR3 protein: ASSLEPPWETQY
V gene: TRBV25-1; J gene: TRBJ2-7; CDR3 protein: ASSESSLDGTYEQY
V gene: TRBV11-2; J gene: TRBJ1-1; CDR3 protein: ASSLFEMNTEAF
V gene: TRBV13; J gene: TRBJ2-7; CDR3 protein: ASSPPGLAGDAPVEQY
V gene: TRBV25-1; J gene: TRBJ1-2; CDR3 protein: ASSDLDRYYGYT
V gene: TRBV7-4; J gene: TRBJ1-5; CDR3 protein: ASSSYPLGGVGNQPQH
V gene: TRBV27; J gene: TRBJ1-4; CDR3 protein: ASSLSSSGLGELF
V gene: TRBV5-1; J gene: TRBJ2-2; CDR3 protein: ASSRSGGEDTGELF
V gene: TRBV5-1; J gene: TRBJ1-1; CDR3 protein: ASSLQGDDTEAF
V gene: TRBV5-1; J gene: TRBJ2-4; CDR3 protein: ASSLNPADRGGNIQY
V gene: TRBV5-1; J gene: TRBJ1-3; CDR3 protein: ASSLSPGVSGNTIY
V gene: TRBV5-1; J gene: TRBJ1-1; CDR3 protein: ASSLRTGNTEAF
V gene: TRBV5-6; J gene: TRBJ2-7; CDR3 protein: ASSLLAGNDYEQY
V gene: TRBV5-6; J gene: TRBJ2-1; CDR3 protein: ASSLARLAGGNEQF
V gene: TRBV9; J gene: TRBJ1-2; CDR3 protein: ASSVAATGWHGYT
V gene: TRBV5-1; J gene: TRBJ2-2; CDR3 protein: ASSSRLAGNTGELF
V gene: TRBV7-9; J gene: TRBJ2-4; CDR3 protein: ASLRDGPGDGIQY
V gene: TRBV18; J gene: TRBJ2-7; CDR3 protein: ASSAGTPNYEQY
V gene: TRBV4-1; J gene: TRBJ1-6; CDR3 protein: ASSQDPRTGRNSPLH
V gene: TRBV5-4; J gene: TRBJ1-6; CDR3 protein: ASSPGPGTGFSNSPLH
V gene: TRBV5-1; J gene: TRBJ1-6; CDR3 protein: ASRQGNNSPLH
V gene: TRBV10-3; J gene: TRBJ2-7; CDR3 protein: AISESGRGGYEQY
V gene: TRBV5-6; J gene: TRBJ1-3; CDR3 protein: ASSPGMGSGNTIY
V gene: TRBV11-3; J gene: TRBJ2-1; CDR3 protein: ASSLDGVYEQF
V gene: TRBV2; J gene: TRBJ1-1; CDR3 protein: ASRGGRGTEAF
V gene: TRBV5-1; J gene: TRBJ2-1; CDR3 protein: ASSLQGRVDYNEQF
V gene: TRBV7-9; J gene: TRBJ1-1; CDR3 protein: ASSIPGHYTEAF
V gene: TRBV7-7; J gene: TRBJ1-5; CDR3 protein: AIPPYEVYQPQH
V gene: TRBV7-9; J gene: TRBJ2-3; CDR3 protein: ASSFRGQRADTQY
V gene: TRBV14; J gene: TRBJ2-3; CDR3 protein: ASSPGGYTDTQY
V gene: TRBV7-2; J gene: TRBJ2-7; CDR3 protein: ASSLVGQGAKEQY
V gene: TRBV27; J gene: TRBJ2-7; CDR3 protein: ASSQKGLAGAEQY
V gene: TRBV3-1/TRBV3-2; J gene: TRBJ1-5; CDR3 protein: ASSQDYGNQPQH
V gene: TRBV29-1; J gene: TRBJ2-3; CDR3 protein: SVSKTALGTDTQY
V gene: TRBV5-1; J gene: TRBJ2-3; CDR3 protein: ASSSSEVTDTQY
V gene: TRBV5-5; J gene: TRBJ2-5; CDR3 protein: ASLTGGAETQY
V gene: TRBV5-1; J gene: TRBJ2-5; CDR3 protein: ASSLAAGVGETQY
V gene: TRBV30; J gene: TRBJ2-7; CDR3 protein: AWSPPQGREFYEQY
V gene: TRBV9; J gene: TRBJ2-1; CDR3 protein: ASSVSGSSYNEQF
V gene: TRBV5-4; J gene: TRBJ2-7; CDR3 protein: ASSFETRGHEQY
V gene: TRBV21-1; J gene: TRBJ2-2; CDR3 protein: ASSKAMGASDTGELF
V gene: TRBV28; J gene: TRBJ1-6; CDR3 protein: ASSNGGDNSPLH
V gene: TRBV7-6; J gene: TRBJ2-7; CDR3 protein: ASSLSPAVSSYEQY
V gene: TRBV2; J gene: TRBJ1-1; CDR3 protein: ASSEPYEAF
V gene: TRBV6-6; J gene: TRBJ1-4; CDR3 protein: ASSYSRVNNEKLF
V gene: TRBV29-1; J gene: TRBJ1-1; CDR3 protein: SVWGGHVDEAF